This paragraph reports one T cell receptor (beta chain). Antigen specificity is unknown. The junction and the germline gene differ at one end; a read error may be behind it. The sample belongs to a study of tumor-infiltrating lymphocytes in primary liver carcinoma. Bulk tissue was left unsorted, and RNA and DNA were co-extracted from 20-30 mg of it. Germline V gene data show CDR1 as MNHEY and CDR2 as SVGEGT. This CDR3 is built from 13 residues. Starting from 500 ng of total RNA, TCR beta cDNA was produced with a primer in the constant region. TCR beta libraries came from three nested multiplex PCR rounds using slightly modified ARM-PCR. TRBV1-TRBV30 forward primers and a C-beta reverse primer were used in the first two PCR rounds, which each ran for around 10 cycles. TCRdb processed the multiplex PCR reads anew with MiXCR; each CDR3 protein has one entry. This repertoire shows 99,000 or so distinct CDR3 sequences, roughly 80% found once; its top ten account for approximately 21%.

Study observations and caveats: It was in tumors, not blood, that the top-250-clone fraction was significantly higher (p = 0.039).

The receptor's source is a man aged 35-49 years with primary liver carcinoma and hepatitis B virus infection. The rearrangement links TRBV6-2 or TRBV6-3 to TRBJ2-7; 7 bases line up with TRBD2. The sequencing sample was made of liver tumor tissue from sampling region 3. Subset described: tumor region T3, left-lateral pole. This CDR3 reads CAGSSGRDYDQYF. As DNA, the CDR3 is TGTGCCGGCAGCTCAGGGAGGGACTACGACCAGTACTTC.